This section outlines one TCR beta chain sequence together with its context. The antigen remains undetermined. The data are from a study of T cells in localized non-small cell lung cancer. Overall study findings and caveats: Uninvolved adjacent lung had more T cell clonality than any other tissue, topping tumor. Owing to sequencing of a solitary tumor region, heterogeneity cannot be discounted.

The V and J ends lost 5 bases and 1 base respectively, with 13 bases between them. Germline V lookup: CDR1 SGHNT, CDR2 YYREEE (reference sequence). This CDR3 region has 14 residues. Using immunoSEQ multiplex PCR, the repertoire was profiled, and TCRdb retains in-frame clones only, with some absent. Of about 82,000 clones listed, about 78% were seen once; the top ten hold 15% to 20%. The chain joins TRBV5-4 to TRBJ2-7, with D possibly called TRBD1 or TRBD2 (6 bases each). Material: PBMCs, obtained before any cancer treatment. This clonotype originated in a man between 40 and 70 years old with stage II squamous cell lung carcinoma. Written as DNA, the CDR3 is TGTGCCAGCAGTCGGGGGCTCCAATCCTACGAGCAGTACTTC. It codes for CASSRGLQSYEQYF.